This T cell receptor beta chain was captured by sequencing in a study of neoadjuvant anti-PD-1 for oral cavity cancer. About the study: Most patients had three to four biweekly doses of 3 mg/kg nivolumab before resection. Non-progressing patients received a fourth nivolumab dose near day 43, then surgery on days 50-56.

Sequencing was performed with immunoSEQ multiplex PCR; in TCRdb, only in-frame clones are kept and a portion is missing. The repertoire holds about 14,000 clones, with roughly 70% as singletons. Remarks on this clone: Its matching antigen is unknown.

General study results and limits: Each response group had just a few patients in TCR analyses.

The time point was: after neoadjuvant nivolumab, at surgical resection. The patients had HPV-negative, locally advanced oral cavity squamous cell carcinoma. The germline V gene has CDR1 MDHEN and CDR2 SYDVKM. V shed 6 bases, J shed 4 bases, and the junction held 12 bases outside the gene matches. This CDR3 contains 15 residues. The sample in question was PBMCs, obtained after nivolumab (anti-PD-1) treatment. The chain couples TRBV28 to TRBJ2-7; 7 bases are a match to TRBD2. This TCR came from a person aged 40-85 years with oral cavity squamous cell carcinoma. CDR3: CASSPSGGYTYEQYF. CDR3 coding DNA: TGTGCCAGCAGCCCGTCGGGGGGTTACACTTACGAGCAGTACTTC.